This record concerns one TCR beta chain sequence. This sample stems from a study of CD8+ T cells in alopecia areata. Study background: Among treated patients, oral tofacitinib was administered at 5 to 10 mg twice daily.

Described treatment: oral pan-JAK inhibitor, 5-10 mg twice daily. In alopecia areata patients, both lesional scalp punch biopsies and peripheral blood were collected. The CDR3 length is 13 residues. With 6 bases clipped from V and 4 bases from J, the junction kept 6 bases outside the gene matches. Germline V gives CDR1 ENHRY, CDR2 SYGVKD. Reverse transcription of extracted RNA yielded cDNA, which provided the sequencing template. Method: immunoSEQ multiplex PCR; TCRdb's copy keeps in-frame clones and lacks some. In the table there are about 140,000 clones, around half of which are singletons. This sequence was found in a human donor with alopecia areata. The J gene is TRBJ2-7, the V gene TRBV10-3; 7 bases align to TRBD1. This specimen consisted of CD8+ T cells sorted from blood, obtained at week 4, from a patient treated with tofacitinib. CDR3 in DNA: TGTGCCATCAGAGGGACAGAGCAATACGAGCAGTACTTC. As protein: CAIRGTEQYEQYF.